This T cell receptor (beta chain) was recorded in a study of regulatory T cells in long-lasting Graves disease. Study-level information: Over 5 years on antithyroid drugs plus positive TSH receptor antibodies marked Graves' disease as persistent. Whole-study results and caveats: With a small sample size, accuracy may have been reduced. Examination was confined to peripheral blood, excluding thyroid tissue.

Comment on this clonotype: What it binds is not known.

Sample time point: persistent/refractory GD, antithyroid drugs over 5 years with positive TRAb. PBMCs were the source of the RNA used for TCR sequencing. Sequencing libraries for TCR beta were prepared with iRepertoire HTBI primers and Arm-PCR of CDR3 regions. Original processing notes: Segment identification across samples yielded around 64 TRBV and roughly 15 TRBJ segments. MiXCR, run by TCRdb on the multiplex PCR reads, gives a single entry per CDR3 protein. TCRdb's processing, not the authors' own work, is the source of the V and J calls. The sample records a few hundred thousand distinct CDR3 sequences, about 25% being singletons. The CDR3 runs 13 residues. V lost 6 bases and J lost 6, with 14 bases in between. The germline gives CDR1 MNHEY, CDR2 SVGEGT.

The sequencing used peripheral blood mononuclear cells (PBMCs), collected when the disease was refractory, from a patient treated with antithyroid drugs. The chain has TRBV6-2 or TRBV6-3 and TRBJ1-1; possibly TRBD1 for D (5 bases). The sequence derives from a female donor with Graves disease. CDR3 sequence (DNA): TGTGCCAGCAGCGGGGGACGTGCCCCTGAAGCTTTCTTT. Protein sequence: CASSGGRAPEAFF.